This T cell receptor (beta chain) is drawn from a study of CD8+ T cells in alopecia areata. Study at large: Treated patients swallowed 5 to 10 mg of oral tofacitinib twice daily. The SALT score measured affected scalp surface percentage in treated patients.

V lost 3 bases and J 5 bases, leaving 7 bases between the germline ends. CDR1 is SQVTM and CDR2 is ANQGSEA in the germline V gene. The CDR3 sequence is 11 residues long. Treatment defined: oral pan-JAK inhibitor, 5-10 mg twice daily. As regards this clone: The same CDR3 arises from other DNA sequences in this sample as well.

RNA was extracted and reverse transcribed into cDNA as the sequencing template. Data came from immunoSEQ multiplex PCR; TCRdb stores just in-frame clones and leaves some out. The sample holds about 190,000 clones, around three fifths seen once. The sequences come from CD4+ T cells sorted from blood, collected at week 24, from a patient treated with tofacitinib. This sequence originates from a human donor with alopecia areata. The genes are TRBV29-1 and TRBJ1-2; D might be TRBD1 (5 bases). CDR3 sequence: CSVDGGYGYTF. The CDR3 bases are TGCAGCGTTGATGGGGGTTATGGCTACACCTTC. The full variable domain, in which reference TRBV29-1 and TRBJ1-2 provide the parts outside the CDR3, is SAVISQKPSRDICQRGTSLTIQCQVDSQVTMMFWYRQQPGQSLTLIATANQGSEATYESGFVIDKFPISRPNLTFSTLTVSNMSPEDSSIYLCSVDGGYGYTFGSGTRLTVV.